This note documents a single TCR beta chain sequence. Its antigen is unidentified. Donors were healthy HIV-negative adults without recent acute infections or vaccinations. DNA at 150 to 200 ng, some 31,000 T cell genomes, went into sorted-subset replicate PCRs. Sequencing was performed with immunoSEQ multiplex PCR; in TCRdb, only in-frame clones are kept and a portion is missing. There are under 1,900,000 clones in the sample; around 98.5% occur only once, and about 0.35% lies in the top ten. J lost 6 bases, V lost 6 bases, and 7 bases had no gene match. The CDR3 is 14 amino acids. Germline loops: CDR1 KGHSH, CDR2 LQKENI. The data were taken from a study of shared clonotypes between healthy human individuals. Findings and limits, study-wide: A few donors showed sharing of about 4.6% of naive CD4 clonotypes. Rarefaction curves obtained for sorted subsets showed sequencing incomplete despite large depth.

This clonotype was obtained from a man aged 25 to 45 in good health. Sequencing input: naive CD4+ T cells sorted from blood. Subset specified: CD45RA+ positively selected. The chain is built from TRBV18 and TRBJ1-5, with 8 bases that match TRBD1. CDR3 loop: CASSPGQAAQPQHF. The CDR3 region has the DNA TGTGCCAGCTCGCCGGGACAGGCGGCTCAGCCCCAGCATTTT.